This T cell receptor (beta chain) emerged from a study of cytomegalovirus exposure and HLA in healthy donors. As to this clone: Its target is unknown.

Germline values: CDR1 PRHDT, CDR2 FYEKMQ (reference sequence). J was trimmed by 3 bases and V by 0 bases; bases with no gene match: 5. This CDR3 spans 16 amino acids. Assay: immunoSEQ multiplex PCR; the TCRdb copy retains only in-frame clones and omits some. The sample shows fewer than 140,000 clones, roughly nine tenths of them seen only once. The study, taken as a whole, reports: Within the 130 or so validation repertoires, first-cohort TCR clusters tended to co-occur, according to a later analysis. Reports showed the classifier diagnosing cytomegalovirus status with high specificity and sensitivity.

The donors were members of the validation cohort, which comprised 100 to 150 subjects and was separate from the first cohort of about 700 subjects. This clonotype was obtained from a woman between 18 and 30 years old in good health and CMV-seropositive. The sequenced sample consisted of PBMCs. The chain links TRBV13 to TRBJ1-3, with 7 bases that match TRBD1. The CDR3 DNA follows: TGTGCCAGCAGCTTAGGGCCAGGGGGAGGTGGAAACACCATATATTTT. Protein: CASSLGPGGGGNTIYF.